One T cell receptor (beta chain) is described in this entry. The data stem from a study of blood T cell repertoires in COVID-19. The ends were cut back, 4 bases at V and 0 bases at J, with 6 bases in the middle. This CDR3 has 13 amino acids. Germline CDR1 reads SEHNR; CDR2 reads FQNEAQ (reference sequence). Profiled with immunoSEQ multiplex PCR; TCRdb holds only in-frame clones, not every one. The sample includes approximately 300,000 clones, just under 90% of them seen just once. The chain combines TRBV7-9 with TRBJ1-1, with D unresolved. The clonotype originates from a woman in her forties with acute or convalescent COVID-19. Sequenced input: peripheral blood. The CDR3 DNA follows: TGTGCCAGCAGCTACGAGGTGAACACTGAAGCTTTCTTT. This encodes CASSYEVNTEAFF.